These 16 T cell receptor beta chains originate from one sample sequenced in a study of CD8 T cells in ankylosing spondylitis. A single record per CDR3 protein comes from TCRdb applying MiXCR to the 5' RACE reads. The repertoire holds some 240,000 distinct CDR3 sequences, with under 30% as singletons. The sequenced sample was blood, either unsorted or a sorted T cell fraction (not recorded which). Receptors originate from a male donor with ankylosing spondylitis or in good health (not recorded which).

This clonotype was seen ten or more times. CDR3 sequence reads: CSAPDPYSYNEQFF. Here the CDR3 DNA reads TGCAGTGCTCCGGACCCCTACTCCTACAATGAGCAGTTCTTC. V usage is TRBV20-1 and J usage is TRBJ2-1; no clear D. Trimming cost V 5 bases and J 0 bases, with 11 bases left between them. Germline V CDR1 and CDR2: DFQATT, SNEGSKA (reference sequence). The CDR3 is 14 amino acids.

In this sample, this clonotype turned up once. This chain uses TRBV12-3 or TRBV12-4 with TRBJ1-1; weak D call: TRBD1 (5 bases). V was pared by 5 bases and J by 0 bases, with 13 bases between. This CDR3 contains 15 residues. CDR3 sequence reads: CASSSRQSMNTEAFF. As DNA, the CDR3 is TGTGCCAGCAGTAGCCGACAGTCCATGAACACTGAAGCTTTCTTT.

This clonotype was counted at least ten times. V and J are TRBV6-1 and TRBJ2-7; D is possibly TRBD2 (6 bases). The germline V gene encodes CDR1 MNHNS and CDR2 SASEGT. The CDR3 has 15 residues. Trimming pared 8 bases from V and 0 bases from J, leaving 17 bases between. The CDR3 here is CASRVLPGDSYEQYF. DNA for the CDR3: TGTGCCAGCCGCGTCCTTCCGGGGGACTCCTACGAGCAGTACTTC.

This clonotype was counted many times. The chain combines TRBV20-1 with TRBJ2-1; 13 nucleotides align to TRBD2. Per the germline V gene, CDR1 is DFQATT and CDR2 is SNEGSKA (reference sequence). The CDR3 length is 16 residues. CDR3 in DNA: TGCACCCCAGGGACTAGCGGGGCTCAAGGCTACAATGAGCAGTTCTTC. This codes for CTPGTSGAQGYNEQFF.

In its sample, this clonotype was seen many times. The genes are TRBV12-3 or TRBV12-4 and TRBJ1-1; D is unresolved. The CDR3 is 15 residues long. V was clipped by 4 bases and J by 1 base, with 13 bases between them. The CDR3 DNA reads TGTGCCAGCAGTTCCCCAGGACGGAAGAACACTGAAGCTTTCTTT. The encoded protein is CASSSPGRKNTEAFF.

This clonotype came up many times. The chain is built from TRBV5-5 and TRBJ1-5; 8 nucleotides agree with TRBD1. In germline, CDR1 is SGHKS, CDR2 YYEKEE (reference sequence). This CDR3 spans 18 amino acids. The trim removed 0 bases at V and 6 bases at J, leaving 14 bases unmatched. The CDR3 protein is CASSLEVRGHRVSQPQHF. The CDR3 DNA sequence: TGTGCCAGCAGCTTGGAGGTCAGGGGGCATCGGGTCAGTCAGCCCCAGCATTTT.

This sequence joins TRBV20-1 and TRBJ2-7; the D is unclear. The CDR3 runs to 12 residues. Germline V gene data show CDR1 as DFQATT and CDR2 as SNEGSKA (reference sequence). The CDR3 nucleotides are TGCAGGGCGTCTAATCGCCAAGCTCGTGGGTACTTC. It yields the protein CRASNRQARGYF.

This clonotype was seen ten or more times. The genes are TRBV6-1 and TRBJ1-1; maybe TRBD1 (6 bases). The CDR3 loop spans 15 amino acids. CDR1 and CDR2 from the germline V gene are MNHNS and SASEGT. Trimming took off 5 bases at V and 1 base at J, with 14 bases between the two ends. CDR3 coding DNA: TGTGCCAGCAGTAGCCACCTGACAGGGAACACTGAAGCTTTCTTT. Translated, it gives CASSSHLTGNTEAFF.

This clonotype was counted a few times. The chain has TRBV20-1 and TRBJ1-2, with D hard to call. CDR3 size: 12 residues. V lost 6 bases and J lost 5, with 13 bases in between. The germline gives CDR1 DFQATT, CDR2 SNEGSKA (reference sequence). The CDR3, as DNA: TGCAGTGCCCGTTCGGCAGGTTATGGCTACACCTTC. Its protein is CSARSAGYGYTF.

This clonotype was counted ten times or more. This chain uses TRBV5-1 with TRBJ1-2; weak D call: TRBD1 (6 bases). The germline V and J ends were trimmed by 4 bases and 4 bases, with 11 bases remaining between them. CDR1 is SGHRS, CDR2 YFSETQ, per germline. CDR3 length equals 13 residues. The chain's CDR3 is CASSNGGAYGYTF. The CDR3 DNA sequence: TGCGCCAGCAGCAATGGGGGGGCCTATGGCTACACCTTC.

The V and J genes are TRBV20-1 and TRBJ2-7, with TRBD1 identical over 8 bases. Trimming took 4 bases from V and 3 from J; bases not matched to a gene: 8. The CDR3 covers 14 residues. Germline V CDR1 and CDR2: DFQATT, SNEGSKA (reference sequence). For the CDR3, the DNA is TGCAGTGCTAAGAAGGGACAGGTGATCTACGAGCAGTACTTC. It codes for CSAKKGQVIYEQYF.

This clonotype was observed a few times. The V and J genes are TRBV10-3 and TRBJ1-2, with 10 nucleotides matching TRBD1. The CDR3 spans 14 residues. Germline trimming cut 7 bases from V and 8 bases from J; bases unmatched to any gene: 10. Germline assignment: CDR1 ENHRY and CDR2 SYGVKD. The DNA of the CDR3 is TGTGCCATCAACGGGTGGACAGGGGGAGACGGCTACACCTTC. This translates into CAINGWTGGDGYTF.

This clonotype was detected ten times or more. The CDR3 here is CSVEDRTVSYNEQFF. CDR3 DNA: TGCAGCGTTGAAGATAGGACAGTCTCCTACAATGAGCAGTTCTTC. The chain is built from TRBV29-1 and TRBJ2-1, with D maybe TRBD1 (6 bases). CDR3 size: 15 residues. From germline, CDR1 is SQVTM and CDR2 ANQGSEA. V was pared by 0 bases and J by 0 bases, with 9 bases between.

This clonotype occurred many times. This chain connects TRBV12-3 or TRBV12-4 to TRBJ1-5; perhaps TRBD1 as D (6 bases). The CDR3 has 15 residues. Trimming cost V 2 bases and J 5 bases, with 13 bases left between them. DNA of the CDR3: TGTGCCAGCAGTTTATTTAGGACAGTTGATCAGCCCCAGCATTTT. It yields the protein CASSLFRTVDQPQHF.

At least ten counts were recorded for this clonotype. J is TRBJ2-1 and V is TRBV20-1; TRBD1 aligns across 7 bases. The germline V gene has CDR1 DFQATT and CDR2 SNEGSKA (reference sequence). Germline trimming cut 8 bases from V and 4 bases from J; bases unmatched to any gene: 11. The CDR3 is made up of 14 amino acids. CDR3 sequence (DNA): TGCAGTTCTTACAGGGGAAAAGGGTACAATGAGCAGTTCTTC. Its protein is CSSYRGKGYNEQFF.

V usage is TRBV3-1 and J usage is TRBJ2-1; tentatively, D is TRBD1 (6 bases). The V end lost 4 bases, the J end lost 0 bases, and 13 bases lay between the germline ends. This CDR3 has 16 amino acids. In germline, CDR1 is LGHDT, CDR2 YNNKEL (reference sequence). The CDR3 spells CASSLLTGLSYNEQFF. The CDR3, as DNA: TGTGCCAGCAGCCTCTTAACAGGGCTCTCCTACAATGAGCAGTTCTTC.